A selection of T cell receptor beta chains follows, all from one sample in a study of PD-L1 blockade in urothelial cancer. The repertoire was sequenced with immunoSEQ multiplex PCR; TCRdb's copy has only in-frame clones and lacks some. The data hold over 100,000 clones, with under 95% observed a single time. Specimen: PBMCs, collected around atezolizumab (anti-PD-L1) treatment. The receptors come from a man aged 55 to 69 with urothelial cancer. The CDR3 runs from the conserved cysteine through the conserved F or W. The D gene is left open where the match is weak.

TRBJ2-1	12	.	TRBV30	CAWNSLEDEQFF
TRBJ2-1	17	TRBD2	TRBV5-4	CASSPGLAGASYNEQFF
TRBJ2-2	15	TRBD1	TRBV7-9	CASSPSRGFTGELFF
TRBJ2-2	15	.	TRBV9	CASSVAQGPTGELFF
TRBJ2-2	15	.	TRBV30	CAWSAQGDATGELFF
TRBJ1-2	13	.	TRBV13	CASSLKGNYGYTF
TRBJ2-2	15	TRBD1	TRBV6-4	CASRAQGLGTGELFF
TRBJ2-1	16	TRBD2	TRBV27	CASRGSGTSSYNEQFF
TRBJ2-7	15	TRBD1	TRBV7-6	CASSPTGLSGHEQYF
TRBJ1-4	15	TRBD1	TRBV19	CASSRHRTGGEKLFF
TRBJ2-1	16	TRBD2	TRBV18	CASSPVTGGTYNEQFF
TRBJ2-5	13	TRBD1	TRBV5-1	CASSRDRGETQYF
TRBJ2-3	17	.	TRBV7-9	CASSLVRQKSHTDTQYF
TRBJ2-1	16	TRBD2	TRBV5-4	CASSWGGGSSYNEQFF
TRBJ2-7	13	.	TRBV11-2	CASSFGQDREQYF
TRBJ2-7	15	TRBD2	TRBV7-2	CASSRGASGSVEQYF
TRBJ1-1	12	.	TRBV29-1	CSVERSREGAFF
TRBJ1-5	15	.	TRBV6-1	CASSEAGRDNQPQHF
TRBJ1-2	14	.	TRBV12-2	CASRRVGGDGGYTF
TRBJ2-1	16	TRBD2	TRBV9	CASSVGSGGTFNEQFF
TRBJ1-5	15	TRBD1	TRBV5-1	CASSRTGGGNQPQHF
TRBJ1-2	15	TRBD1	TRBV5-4	CASSSGQGSNYGYTF
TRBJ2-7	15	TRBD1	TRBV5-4	CASSLAGQGIYEQYF
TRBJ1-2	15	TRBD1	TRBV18	CASSSGTGANYGYTF
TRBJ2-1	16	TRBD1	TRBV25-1	CASSTQSFGGTGEQFF
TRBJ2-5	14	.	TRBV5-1	CASSLLEGEETQYF
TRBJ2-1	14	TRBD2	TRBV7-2	CASSLVSAGGEQFF
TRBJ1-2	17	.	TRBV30	CAWSRSGGAISGNGYTF
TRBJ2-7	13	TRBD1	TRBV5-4	CASSRDRDDEQYF
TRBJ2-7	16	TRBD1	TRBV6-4	CASSDSGTGEGYEQYF
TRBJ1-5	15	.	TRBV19	CASSMSPYSNQPQHF
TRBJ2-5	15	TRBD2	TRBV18	CASSPGTSGPETQYF
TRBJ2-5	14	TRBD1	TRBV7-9	CASSVQGAGETQYF
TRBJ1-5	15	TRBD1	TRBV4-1	CASSQDRTGNQPQHF
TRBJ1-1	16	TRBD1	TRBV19	CASSIRPGQGAAEAFF
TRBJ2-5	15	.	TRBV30	CAWSEGTLHQETQYF
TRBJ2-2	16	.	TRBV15	CATSRVREGDTGELFF
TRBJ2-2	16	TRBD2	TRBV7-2	CASSGRTSGGRRELFF
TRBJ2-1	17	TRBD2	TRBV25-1	CASAMLVTGTRRAEQFF
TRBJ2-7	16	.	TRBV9	CASSVSALATNYEQYF
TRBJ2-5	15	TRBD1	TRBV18	CASSQGTAGQETQYF
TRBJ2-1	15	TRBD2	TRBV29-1	CSVVRTSGSHNEQFF
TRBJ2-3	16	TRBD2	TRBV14	CASSQDWAGVADTQYF
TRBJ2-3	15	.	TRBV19	CASSIDPSYEDTQYF
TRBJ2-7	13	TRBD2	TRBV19	CASPWGGEYEQYF
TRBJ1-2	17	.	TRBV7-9	CASSSPFMGDANYGYTF
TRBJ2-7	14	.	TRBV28	CASSGSRYSYEQYF
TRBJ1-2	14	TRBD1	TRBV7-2	CASSSPDRVYGYTF
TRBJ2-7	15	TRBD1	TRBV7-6	CASSLARQGPYEQYF
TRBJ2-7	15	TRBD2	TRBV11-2	CASSFRLAGLYEQYF
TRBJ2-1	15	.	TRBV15	CATSSRDLSYNEQFF
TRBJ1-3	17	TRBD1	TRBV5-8	CASSSGQGRSHGNTIYF
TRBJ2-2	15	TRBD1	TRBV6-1	CASTRDRRNTGELFF
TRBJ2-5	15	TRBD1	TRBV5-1	CASSLVGTGEETQYF
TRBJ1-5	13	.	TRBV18	CASSRGLRQPQHF
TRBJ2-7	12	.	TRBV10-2	CASGGTSYEQYF
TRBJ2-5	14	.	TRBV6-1	CASSVRGLGETQYF
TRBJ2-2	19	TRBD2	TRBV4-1	CASSLGLAGRLTNTGELFF
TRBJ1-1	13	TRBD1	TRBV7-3	CASSQGADTEAFF